This T cell receptor (beta chain) was identified during a study of T cells after yellow fever vaccination. Study-wide results and caveats: In post-booster samples, most primary-vaccination clones reappeared (approximately 95% CD4, 88% CD8). Although the secondary response was weaker, it peaked faster, at day 5 versus 15.

This clonotype occurred many times. Its target is unknown. V dropped 1 base and J dropped 6 bases, with 6 bases sitting between them. The CDR3 runs to 12 residues. Universal primer sites and UMIs were introduced during 5'RACE template-switching synthesis of TCR cDNA. TCRdb reprocessed the 5' RACE reads with MiXCR, giving one entry per CDR3 protein. The table lists about 220,000 distinct CDR3 sequences, roughly 3% of them singletons. The source was CD4+ T cells sorted from PBMCs, collected 10 days after the yellow fever booster vaccination. The rearrangement joins TRBV12-3 or TRBV12-4 to TRBJ1-1; D not certain. The TCR comes from a man younger than 30 who received the YFV17D yellow fever vaccine. The CDR3 loop reads CASSLVGSEAFF. In DNA, the CDR3 is TGTGCCAGCAGTTTAGTGGGGTCTGAAGCTTTCTTT.